Presented here are 20 T cell receptor beta chains from one specimen sequenced in a study of blood T cell repertoires in COVID-19. Only in-frame clones appear in the TCRdb table, and some are missing; sequencing was by immunoSEQ multiplex PCR. The sample lists fewer than 200,000 clones, 84% seen once, with roughly 3.1% in the top ten. Material: PBMCs or T cells enriched from blood (not recorded which). These receptors came from a woman in her 30s who had been exposed to COVID-19.

The gene calls are TRBV12-3 or TRBV12-4 and TRBJ2-7; D unresolved. This CDR3 contains 12 residues. The V gene lost 6 bases and the J gene lost 4 bases, with 10 bases spanning the gap. CDR3 sequence: CASSYYKYEQYF. The DNA of the CDR3 is TGTGCCAGCAGCTATTATAAATACGAGCAGTACTTC.

V gene TRBV21-1 combines with J gene TRBJ2-3; TRBD2 was called by the table and not checked on the DNA. TRBV21-1 is deemed a pseudogene. The length of the CDR3 is 18 residues. CDR3 in DNA: TGTGCCAGCAGCAAAGTGGTGGAGAGCGGGGGAAGCACAGATACGCAGTATTTT. It yields the protein CASSKVVESGGSTDTQYF.

The chain links TRBV11-2 to TRBJ2-7; TRBD1 aligns across 10 bases. The CDR3 is 16 residues long. V lost 3 bases, J lost 3 bases, and 8 bases stayed unmatched. The germline V gene encodes CDR1 SGHAT and CDR2 FQNNGV. CDR3 bases: TGTGCCAGCAGCTTTTGGCAACGGACAGGGGGCTACGAGCAGTACTTC. Translating it yields CASSFWQRTGGYEQYF.

The sample holds many counts of this clone. This chain links TRBV27 with TRBJ2-4, with 8 bases identical to TRBD2. CDR1 MNHEY and CDR2 SMNVEV come from the germline V gene (reference sequence). The CDR3 runs 16 residues. With 5 bases clipped from V and 7 bases from J, the junction kept 13 bases outside the gene matches. CDR3 region: CASSPYSGTKGNIQYF. In DNA form, the CDR3 reads TGTGCCAGCAGTCCATATAGCGGGACGAAGGGGAACATTCAGTACTTC.

This chain links TRBV19 with TRBJ2-3; TRBD1 matches 8 bases. CDR3 length equals 16 residues. Germline values: CDR1 LNHDA, CDR2 SQIVND (reference sequence). Trimming cost V 3 bases and J 4 bases; bases outside gene matches: 9. CDR3 sequence (DNA): TGTGCCAGTAGTATGGGCGTTAGGGGACAGGCAGATACGCAGTATTTT. Translated: CASSMGVRGQADTQYF. Using reference TRBV19 and TRBJ2-3 for the parts outside the CDR3, the full variable domain is DGGITQSPKYLFRKEGQNVTLSCEQNLNHDAMYWYRQDPGQGLRLIYYSQIVNDFQKGDIAEGYSVSREKKESFPLTVTSAQKNPTAFYLCASSMGVRGQADTQYFGPGTRLTVL.

This clone was recorded once. The chain joins TRBV19 to TRBJ1-5; 10 bases match TRBD1. The V gene's germline CDR1 is LNHDA and CDR2 SQIVND (reference sequence). CDR3 length equals 16 residues. J lost 2 bases, V lost 6 bases, and 7 bases had no gene match. CDR3 sequence (DNA): TGTGCCAGTAGCCCTTGGACAGGGGGAGGCAATCAGCCCCAGCATTTT. Translation gives CASSPWTGGGNQPQHF. The whole variable domain, filled in from reference TRBV19 and TRBJ1-5, reads DGGITQSPKYLFRKEGQNVTLSCEQNLNHDAMYWYRQDPGQGLRLIYYSQIVNDFQKGDIAEGYSVSREKKESFPLTVTSAQKNPTAFYLCASSPWTGGGNQPQHFGDGTRLSIL.

The rearrangement links TRBV19 to TRBJ1-2, with 9 bases that match TRBD1. The trim removed 5 bases at V and 4 bases at J, leaving 11 bases unmatched. The CDR3 loop spans 16 amino acids. Germline values: CDR1 LNHDA, CDR2 SQIVND (reference sequence). CDR3 in DNA: TGTGCCAGTAGTCAACAACAGGGGGCGCGGGTCTATGGCTACACCTTC. As protein: CASSQQQGARVYGYTF. Full variable domain (outside the CDR3, taken from reference TRBV19 and TRBJ1-2): DGGITQSPKYLFRKEGQNVTLSCEQNLNHDAMYWYRQDPGQGLRLIYYSQIVNDFQKGDIAEGYSVSREKKESFPLTVTSAQKNPTAFYLCASSQQQGARVYGYTFGSGTRLTVV.

The genes are TRBV6-2 or TRBV6-3 and TRBJ1-2; no definite D call. Per the germline V gene, CDR1 is MNHEY and CDR2 is SVGEGT. Trimming cost V 4 bases and J 4 bases, with 10 bases left between them. This CDR3 contains 13 residues. The CDR3 loop reads CASSLIGVYGYTF. The CDR3 DNA is TGTGCCAGCAGTTTAATCGGGGTCTATGGCTACACCTTC.

The V call is TRBV6-1, the J call TRBJ1-1; weak D call: TRBD1 (6 bases). V was trimmed by 1 base and J by 4 bases, leaving 22 bases between them. CDR3 size: 18 residues. The germline V gene has CDR1 MNHNS and CDR2 SASEGT. The CDR3 region is CASSEGVGRGLVGTEAFF. The DNA for the CDR3 is TGTGCCAGCAGTGAAGGGGTCGGCAGGGGTCTGGTGGGCACTGAAGCTTTCTTT.

The chain is built from TRBV10-3 and TRBJ1-2; 9 bases are shared with TRBD1. After removal of 5 bases from V and 5 bases from J, the junction contained 9 bases not matched to a gene. Germline-derived CDR1 and CDR2 are ENHRY and SYGVKD. The CDR3 covers 15 residues. CDR3 in amino acids: CAISPPDRGLYGYTF. In DNA, the CDR3 is TGTGCCATCAGTCCCCCGGACAGGGGTTTGTATGGCTACACCTTC.

The genes are TRBV7-2 and TRBJ1-4, with TRBD1 identical over 7 bases. CDR1 SGHTA and CDR2 FQGNSA come from the germline V gene. CDR3 length: 15 residues. V shed 4 bases and J 4 bases; nucleotides not matched to a gene: 6. The CDR3 DNA is TGTGCCAGCAGCTCTACAGGGGAACTTAATGAAAAACTGTTTTTT. This gives the protein CASSSTGELNEKLFF.

This clone was seen only a few times. The rearrangement joins TRBV10-3 to TRBJ1-3; unclear D gene. Germline V gene lookup returns CDR1 ENHRY and CDR2 SYGVKD. There are 13 residues in the CDR3. The V gene lost 7 bases and the J gene lost 10 bases, with 17 bases spanning the gap. The DNA for the CDR3 is TGTGCCATCACCGACACCCCCCGTGGGACCATATATTTT. It specifies CAITDTPRGTIYF.

This clone was picked up one time. This chain uses TRBV3-1 (or the pseudogene TRBV3-2) with TRBJ1-2; D might be TRBD1 (6 bases). Between the trimmed V and J ends, which lost 4 bases and 7 bases, there was a span of 10 bases. Germline CDR1 reads LGHDT; CDR2 reads YNNKEL (reference sequence). The CDR3 covers 12 residues. As DNA, the CDR3 is TGTGCCAGCAGCCCCCAGGGGTCTGGCTACACCTTC. This encodes CASSPQGSGYTF.

The chain employs TRBV7-2 and TRBJ2-7, with 7 bases matching TRBD1. With 3 bases clipped from V and 2 bases from J, the junction kept 4 bases outside the gene matches. The germline CDR1 and CDR2 sequences are SGHTA and FQGNSA. The CDR3 spans 14 residues. This CDR3 is CASSFGDRTYEQYF. The CDR3 DNA reads as TGTGCCAGCAGCTTCGGGGACAGAACCTACGAGCAGTACTTC.

The chain links TRBV7-2 to TRBJ1-2; 10 bases agree with TRBD1. The trim removed 4 bases at V and 7 bases at J, leaving 12 bases unmatched. The V gene's germline CDR1 is SGHTA and CDR2 FQGNSA. This CDR3 is 16 amino acids long. CDR3 coding DNA: TGTGCCAGCAGCTCCGACTCGACAGGGGGCGCGACTGGCTACACCTTC. Its translation is CASSSDSTGGATGYTF.

The V gene is TRBV4-3, the J gene TRBJ2-4; no definite D call. The V and J ends lost 0 bases and 5 bases respectively, with 8 bases between them. CDR1 and CDR2 (germline): LGHNA, YSLEER. The CDR3 runs 14 residues. CDR3 region: CASSQEVAQNIQYF. DNA for the CDR3: TGCGCCAGCAGCCAAGAGGTGGCCCAAAACATTCAGTACTTC.

The chain uses TRBV12-3 or TRBV12-4 and TRBJ2-7; TRBD1 matches at 9 bases. Trimming removed 5 bases from V and 6 bases from J; junction bases left unmatched: 2. The length of the CDR3 is 12 residues. CDR3 in amino acids: CASSNRGLEQYF. The CDR3 DNA reads TGTGCCAGCAGTAACAGGGGGCTCGAGCAGTACTTC.

The V call is TRBV10-1, the J call TRBJ2-1; 10 nucleotides agree with TRBD2. The CDR3 spans 14 residues. From germline, CDR1 is WNHNN and CDR2 SYGVQD (reference sequence). The V gene end was trimmed by 6 bases and the J gene end by 2 bases; junction bases not matched to a gene: 1. CDR3: CASSLAGAYNEQFF. The CDR3 DNA reads TGCGCCAGCAGCCTAGCGGGGGCCTACAATGAGCAGTTCTTC.

This chain uses TRBV5-4 with TRBJ2-7; no clear D. Germline V gives CDR1 SGHNT, CDR2 YYREEE (reference sequence). The CDR3 is made up of 15 amino acids. Trimming pared 0 bases from V and 0 bases from J, leaving 10 bases between. CDR3 in DNA: TGTGCCAGCAGCTTGGGTCCCGATAGCTCCTACGAGCAGTACTTC. Translating it yields CASSLGPDSSYEQYF.

The chain uses TRBV30 and TRBJ1-4; TRBD1 matches 7 bases. Germline values: CDR1 GTSNPN, CDR2 SVGIG (reference sequence). V shed 2 bases and J 8 bases; nucleotides not matched to a gene: 2. The length of the CDR3 is 12 residues. DNA for the CDR3: TGTGCCTGGAGTAGAGGGGGCGAAAAACTGTTTTTT. As protein: CAWSRGGEKLFF.